This T cell receptor beta chain was captured by sequencing in a study of blood T cell repertoires in COVID-19. Overall study context: T cells, B-cell-depleted T cells, or PBMCs supplied cDNA or gDNA.

Participants, about 18 to 95 years old, spanned more than 20 US areas. Cohorts were assigned according to the clinical history that participants reported. The trim removed 7 bases at V and 7 bases at J, leaving 21 bases unmatched. From germline, CDR1 is MGHDK and CDR2 SYGVNS. The CDR3 loop spans 18 amino acids. Per the study methods: The assay estimated nucleated cells by amplifying reference gene primers. The protocol was immunoSEQ multiplex PCR, while the TCRdb copy is restricted to in-frame clones and leaves out a portion. The V and J calls and clone size are taken from that table; D and trimming were inferred from the DNA. This sample has 190,000 or so clones, with approximately 86% found just once.

V and J are TRBV25-1 and TRBJ2-1; 8 positions match TRBD2. This clonotype was sampled from a man aged 18 to 35 with acute COVID-19. The sequencing sample was made of PBMCs or T cells enriched from blood (not recorded which). The CDR3 protein is CASTPRVLGASGSNEQFF. As DNA, the CDR3 is TGTGCCAGCACTCCCCGGGTCCTTGGGGCTAGCGGGTCGAATGAGCAGTTCTTC.